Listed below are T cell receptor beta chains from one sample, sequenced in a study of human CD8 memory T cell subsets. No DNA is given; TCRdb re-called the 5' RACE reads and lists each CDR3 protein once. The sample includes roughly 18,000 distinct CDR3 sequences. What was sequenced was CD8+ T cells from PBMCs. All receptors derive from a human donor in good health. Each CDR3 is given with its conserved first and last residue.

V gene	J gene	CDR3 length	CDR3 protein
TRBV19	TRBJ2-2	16	CAISPAGGLNTGELFF
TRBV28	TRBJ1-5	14	CASSFDRRGQPQHF
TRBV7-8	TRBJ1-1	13	CASSLGEQGEAFF
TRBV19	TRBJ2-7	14	CASSSGDRIYEQYF
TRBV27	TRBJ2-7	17	CASRPEGASLMNYEQYF
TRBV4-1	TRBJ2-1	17	CASSQDPSGSRNNEQFF
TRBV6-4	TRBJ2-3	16	CASSDNPGTVTDTQYF
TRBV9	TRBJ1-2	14	CASSVMEGGYGYTF
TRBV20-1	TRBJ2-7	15	CSATGTSGGTYEQYF
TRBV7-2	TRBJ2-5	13	CASSLSYSETQYF
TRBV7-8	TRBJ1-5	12	CASSSSAQSQHF
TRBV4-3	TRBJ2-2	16	CASSQDMGPGAGELFF
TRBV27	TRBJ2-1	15	CASSLGTGGYNEQFF
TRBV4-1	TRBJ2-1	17	CASSHKTGRSSYNEQFF
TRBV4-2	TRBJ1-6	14	CASSQETAYSPLHF
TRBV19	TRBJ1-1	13	CASGLSVNTEAFF
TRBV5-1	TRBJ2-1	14	CASTWTSGYNEQFF
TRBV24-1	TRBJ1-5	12	CATSVGNQPQHF
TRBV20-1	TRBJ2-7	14	CSASSSGPMGEQYF
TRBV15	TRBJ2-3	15	CATSRTGGLLDTQYF
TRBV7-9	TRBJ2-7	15	CASSFPLDRGREQYF